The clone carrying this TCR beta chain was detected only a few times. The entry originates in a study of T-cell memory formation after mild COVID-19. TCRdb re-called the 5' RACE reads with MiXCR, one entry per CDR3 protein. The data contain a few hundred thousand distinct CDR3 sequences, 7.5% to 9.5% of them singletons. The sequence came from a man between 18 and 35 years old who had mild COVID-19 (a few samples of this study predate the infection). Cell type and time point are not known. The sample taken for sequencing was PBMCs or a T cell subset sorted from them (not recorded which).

CDR3 protein: CASSAPGQGVLWEQFF. The CDR3 coding sequence is TGTGCCAGCAGCGCGCCGGGACAGGGGGTGTTGTGGGAGCAGTTCTTC. V gene TRBV7-2 combines with J gene TRBJ2-1, with 11 bases fitting TRBD1. Germline CDR1 reads SGHTA; CDR2 reads FQGNSA. V lost 5 bases to trimming and J lost 10 bases; unmatched junction nucleotides: 13. The CDR3 totals 16 residues.